These 26 T cell receptor beta chains were all obtained from the same sample, sequenced in a study of cytomegalovirus exposure and HLA in healthy donors. The PCR was carried out with 60 Vbeta primers and 13 Jbeta primers. Assay used: immunoSEQ multiplex PCR; TCRdb lists only in-frame clones, some missing. The sample includes 90,000 to 150,000 clones, around 80% seen only once; the top ten take over 0.2%. The sequenced sample was PBMCs. The source is a middle-aged man in good health and CMV-seronegative.

The rearrangement links TRBV29-1 to TRBJ1-2; 8 nucleotides agree with TRBD1. V lost 7 bases, J lost 2 bases, and 15 bases stayed unmatched. In germline, CDR1 is SQVTM, CDR2 ANQGSEA. The CDR3 consists of 16 residues. CDR3 in DNA: TGCAGCGCCTCAGGACAGGGCGCCCCTAACAACTATGGCTACACCTTC. Translation: CSASGQGAPNNYGYTF.

The chain couples TRBV10-2 to TRBJ1-5, with 10 nucleotides matching TRBD1. Germline CDR1 and CDR2: WSHSY and SAAADI. Trimming removed 2 bases from V and 6 bases from J; junction bases left unmatched: 7. This CDR3 region has 16 residues. CDR3 region: CASSEGSGQGFQPQHF. The CDR3 nucleotides are TGCGCCAGCAGTGAGGGATCGGGACAGGGGTTTCAGCCCCAGCATTTT.

CDR3 residues: CASSTSGGQGSYEQYF. As DNA, the CDR3 is TGTGCCAGCAGTACCTCCGGAGGACAGGGATCCTACGAGCAGTACTTC. This chain joins TRBV27 and TRBJ2-7; the match to TRBD1 covers 8 bases. Germline loops: CDR1 MNHEY, CDR2 SMNVEV (reference sequence). The V segment lost 5 bases and the J segment 1 base; nucleotides outside the gene matches: 10. CDR3 length: 16 amino acids.

The chain links TRBV13 to TRBJ1-6; 8 bases match TRBD1. This CDR3 has 15 residues. The germline V gene has CDR1 PRHDT and CDR2 FYEKMQ (reference sequence). With V trimmed by 6 bases and J by 9 bases, 10 bases remained unmatched. CDR3 coding DNA: TGTGCCAGCAGTCTGCGGACAGGGACGGCTTCACCCCTCCACTTT. Protein: CASSLRTGTASPLHF.

J is TRBJ1-5 and V is TRBV27; a possible D gene is TRBD1 (5 bases). The germline gives CDR1 MNHEY, CDR2 SMNVEV (reference sequence). The V and J ends lost 6 bases and 7 bases respectively, with 13 bases between them. The CDR3 has 13 amino acids. The CDR3 here is CASRGGSRQPQHF. The DNA of the CDR3 is TGTGCCAGCAGGGGGGGGTCCCGCCAGCCCCAGCATTTT.

The chain is built from TRBV6-5 and TRBJ1-1; D ambiguous. The CDR3 totals 13 residues. V lost 5 bases and J 4 bases, leaving 11 bases between the germline ends. The germline V gene has CDR1 MNHEY and CDR2 SVGAGI. Here the CDR3 reads CASSPEVSTEAFF. In DNA form, the CDR3 reads TGTGCCAGCAGTCCAGAAGTATCCACTGAAGCTTTCTTT.

The genes are TRBV19 and TRBJ2-5; possible D gene TRBD2, 5 bases. The CDR3 length is 14 residues. V was clipped by 5 bases and J by 2 bases, with 12 bases between them. Germline V gene lookup returns CDR1 LNHDA and CDR2 SQIVND (reference sequence). The CDR3 bases are TGTGCCAGTAGTGCAACTAGACTTCAAGAGACCCAGTACTTC. It yields the protein CASSATRLQETQYF.

This clone came up once. V and J are TRBV6-5 and TRBJ1-5, with TRBD1 identical over 7 bases. Per the germline V gene, CDR1 is MNHEY and CDR2 is SVGAGI. The CDR3 is 14 amino acids. V dropped 7 bases and J dropped 0; count of bases not matched to a gene: 3. As DNA, the CDR3 is TGTGCCAGCAAACAGGGGCCTAGCAATCAGCCCCAGCATTTT. It is translated as CASKQGPSNQPQHF.

The rearrangement uses TRBV7-3 and TRBJ2-1; D not resolved. The CDR3 consists of 13 residues. The V end was cut by 5 bases, the J end by 7 bases, with 12 bases between. Germline values: CDR1 SGHTA, CDR2 FQGTGA. The CDR3 DNA reads as TGTGCCAGCAGCCCGAAAGTAGTGAATGAGCAGTTCTTC. This gives the protein CASSPKVVNEQFF.

The V and J genes are TRBV7-2 and TRBJ2-1; tentatively, D is TRBD2 (6 bases). Germline V gene lookup returns CDR1 SGHTA and CDR2 FQGNSA. The CDR3 extends over 17 amino acids. V was cut by 5 bases and J by 0 bases, with 17 bases left in between. This CDR3 reads CASSLSNSGSSYNEQFF. Here the CDR3 DNA reads TGTGCCAGCAGCCTCTCGAATAGCGGAAGCTCCTACAATGAGCAGTTCTTC.

Only one count was recorded for this clone. The chain has TRBV6-5 and TRBJ1-2; D possibly corresponds to TRBD1 (6 bases). Germline V gene sequence: CDR1 MNHEY, CDR2 SVGAGI. The germline V and J ends were trimmed by 6 bases and 4 bases, with 15 bases remaining between them. This CDR3 region has 14 residues. The CDR3, as DNA: TGTGCCAGCAGAAAAGCCCGGGGGGCCTATGGCTACACCTTC. This codes for CASRKARGAYGYTF.

V usage is TRBV11-3 and J usage is TRBJ2-7, with a possible D match to TRBD2 (5 bases). Germline lookup yields CDR1 SGHNT and CDR2 YENEEA. With 1 base removed from V and 1 base from J, the gap between germline ends came to 8 bases. The CDR3 totals 14 residues. CDR3 region: CASSLGGRSYEQYF. In DNA, the CDR3 is TGTGCCAGCAGCTTAGGCGGGCGATCCTACGAGCAGTACTTC.

The gene calls are TRBV28 and TRBJ2-1, with 7 bases aligning to TRBD1. The CDR3 has 16 residues. V trimming: 6 bases; J trimming: 3 bases; junction bases outside the gene matches: 11. Germline lookup yields CDR1 MDHEN and CDR2 SYDVKM. The CDR3 sequence: CASSPGGTSGYNEQFF. CDR3 nucleotides: TGTGCCAGCAGCCCAGGGGGAACCAGCGGCTACAATGAGCAGTTCTTC.

This clone was detected a few times. The V gene is TRBV7-7, the J gene TRBJ2-3; 7 bases align to TRBD1. The germline V gene has CDR1 SSHAT and CDR2 FNYEAQ (reference sequence). The V and J ends lost 6 bases and 5 bases, in that order; junction bases with no gene match: 8. The CDR3 consists of 14 residues. The CDR3 loop is CASSRGGAIDTQYF. The CDR3 bases are TGTGCCAGCAGTCGAGGGGGCGCAATAGATACGCAGTATTTT.

As DNA, the CDR3 is TGTGCCATCAGTGATTTCATTCCCTACGAGCAGTACTTC. Translation: CAISDFIPYEQYF. The V and J genes are TRBV10-3 and TRBJ2-7; D is uncertain. Per germline, CDR1 ENHRY and CDR2 SYGVKD. Trimming left V 3 bases short and J 2 bases short, with 8 bases between. The CDR3 runs to 13 residues.

With regard to this clone: A junction end diverges from the germline sequence, so it may reflect a read error. This CDR3 is also generated by other DNA sequences in the sample. The chain couples TRBV9 to TRBJ1-6, with 7 bases aligning to TRBD1. Germline lookup yields CDR1 SGDLS and CDR2 YYNGEE. CDR3 size: 13 residues. As DNA, the CDR3 is TGTGCCAGCAGCGCTAGACAGGGTTCACCCCTTCACTTT. This encodes CASSARQGSPLHF. Together with reference TRBV9 and TRBJ1-6, the CDR3 gives the full variable domain: DSGVTQTPKHLITATGQRVTLRCSPRSGDLSVYWYQQSLDQGLQFLIQYYNGEERAKGNILERFSAQQFPDLHSELNLSSLELGDSALYFCASSARQGSPLHFGNGTRLTVT.

The rearrangement joins TRBV27 to TRBJ2-3, with 9 bases matching TRBD1. The CDR3 is 16 amino acids. Germline CDR1 MNHEY, CDR2 SMNVEV (reference sequence). Germline trimming cut 5 bases from V and 2 bases from J; bases unmatched to any gene: 8. The DNA for the CDR3 is TGTGCCAGCAGTGGCACCGGGACAGGGCTCACAGATACGCAGTATTTT. Translated, it gives CASSGTGTGLTDTQYF.

This clone was seen a single time. The chain joins TRBV28 to TRBJ1-1; 11 nucleotides match TRBD1. The CDR3 is 20 amino acids. J lost 3 bases, V lost 3 bases, and 18 bases had no gene match. The germline V gene has CDR1 MDHEN and CDR2 SYDVKM. The CDR3 region is CASSLALFLSRDRGDTEAFF. CDR3 in DNA: TGTGCCAGCAGTTTGGCGCTCTTCCTGTCCCGGGACAGGGGGGACACTGAAGCTTTCTTT.

V usage is TRBV11-2 and J usage is TRBJ2-7; 7 bases fit TRBD1. Germline lookup yields CDR1 SGHAT and CDR2 FQNNGV. The length of the CDR3 is 16 residues. Trimming at V came to 1 base and at J to 6 bases, leaving 12 bases not matched to a gene. The CDR3 region has the DNA TGTGCCAGCAGCTTAGTTATGACGCGACAGGGAGCCGAGCAGTACTTC. Translating it yields CASSLVMTRQGAEQYF. Full variable domain (missing parts from reference TRBV11-2 and TRBJ2-7): EAGVAQSPRYKIIEKRQSVAFWCNPISGHATLYWYQQILGQGPKLLIQFQNNGVVDDSQLPKDRFSAERLKGVDSTLKIQPAKLEDSAVYLCASSLVMTRQGAEQYFGPGTRLTVT.

The V and J genes are TRBV7-2 and TRBJ1-6; 10 bases fit TRBD1. This CDR3 is built from 15 residues. Trimming at V came to 1 base and at J to 7 bases, leaving 1 base not matched to a gene. Germline CDR1 SGHTA, CDR2 FQGNSA. The CDR3 reads CASSLGGQGNSPLHF. The CDR3 region has the DNA TGTGCCAGCAGCTTAGGGGGACAGGGGAATTCACCCCTCCACTTT.

The chain links TRBV5-1 to TRBJ2-2; perhaps TRBD1 as D (6 bases). This CDR3 has 16 amino acids. Germline-derived CDR1 and CDR2 are SGHRS and YFSETQ. V lost 2 bases, J lost 3 bases, and 14 bases lay in between. CDR3 region: CASSFTGSRDTGELFF. For the CDR3, the DNA is TGCGCCAGCAGCTTTACAGGGTCCAGGGACACCGGGGAGCTGTTTTTT.

Worth noting for this clone: Other nucleotide sequences from this sample produce the same CDR3. The V call is TRBV4-3, the J call TRBJ1-1; unclear D gene. Germline V lookup: CDR1 LGHNA, CDR2 YSLEER. Trimming removed 2 bases at V and 4 bases at J, with 8 bases between. The CDR3 runs to 13 residues. CDR3: CASSQKAGTEAFF. CDR3 DNA sequence: TGCGCCAGCAGCCAAAAAGCGGGCACTGAAGCTTTCTTT.

This clone appeared a single time. The chain links TRBV5-1 to TRBJ2-3; D gene unclear. Germline V gives CDR1 SGHRS, CDR2 YFSETQ. This CDR3 region has 16 residues. The ends were cut back, 0 bases at V and 0 bases at J, with 11 bases in the middle. The CDR3: CASSLAAATSTDTQYF. The DNA for the CDR3 is TGCGCCAGCAGCTTGGCCGCAGCGACTAGCACAGATACGCAGTATTTT.

V is TRBV29-1 and J is TRBJ2-5; the D gene is possibly TRBD1 (6 bases). Germline lookup yields CDR1 SQVTM and CDR2 ANQGSEA. The CDR3 is 12 residues long. Trimming pared 7 bases from V and 14 bases from J, leaving 23 bases between. In nucleotides, the CDR3 is TGCAGCGCTCTGGGGGCAGGGATGGAGGTATACTTC. Translation: CSALGAGMEVYF.

The V and J genes are TRBV30 and TRBJ2-7; 10 nucleotides agree with TRBD1. Unmatched junction bases numbered 10, after V lost 4 bases and J lost 4 bases. The V gene's germline CDR1 is GTSNPN and CDR2 SVGIG (reference sequence). This CDR3 region has 15 residues. For the CDR3, the DNA is TGTGCCTGGAAGCAGTCCCCGGGACAGGGGTACGAGCAGTACTTC. Translation gives CAWKQSPGQGYEQYF.

The chain carries TRBV13 and TRBJ2-2, with TRBD2 as a possible D gene (6 bases). V lost 3 bases and J 5 bases, leaving 13 bases between the germline ends. The CDR3 is 15 residues long. CDR1 PRHDT and CDR2 FYEKMQ come from the germline V gene (reference sequence). The CDR3 sequence is CASSLRTGGTGELFF. CDR3 DNA sequence: TGTGCCAGCAGCTTGAGAACAGGAGGGACCGGGGAGCTGTTTTTT.